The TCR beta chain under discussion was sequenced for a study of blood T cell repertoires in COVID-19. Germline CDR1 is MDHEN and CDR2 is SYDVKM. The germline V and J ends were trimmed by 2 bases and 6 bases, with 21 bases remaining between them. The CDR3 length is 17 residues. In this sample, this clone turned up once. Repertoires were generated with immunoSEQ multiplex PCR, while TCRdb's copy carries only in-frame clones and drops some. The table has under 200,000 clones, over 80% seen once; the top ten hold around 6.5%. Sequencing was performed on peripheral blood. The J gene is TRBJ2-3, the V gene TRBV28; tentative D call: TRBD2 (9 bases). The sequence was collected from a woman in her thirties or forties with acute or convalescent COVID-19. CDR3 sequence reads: CASSLRQGREGHDTQYF. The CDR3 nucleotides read TGTGCCAGCAGTTTACGACAGGGGCGGGAGGGCCACGATACGCAGTATTTT.